This passage covers 8 T cell receptor beta chains from one sample sequenced in a study of blood T cells in healthy people across ages. A second PCR, run for about 7 to 11 cycles, used a sample-barcoded 5' primer plus a J-beta primer mix. TCRdb reprocessed the 5' RACE reads with MiXCR, giving one entry per CDR3 protein. The repertoire consists of approximately 800,000 distinct CDR3 sequences, with 46% occurring once and the leading ten covering 15% to 20%. The sequenced sample was blood. The receptors were gathered from a man older than 75 in good health.

This chain uses TRBV2 with TRBJ2-7; D is uncertain. V was shortened by 6 bases and J by 6 bases, with 9 bases between the two germline ends. The CDR3 is 11 residues long. The V gene's germline CDR1 is SNHLY and CDR2 FYNNEI. In nucleotides, the CDR3 is TGTGCCAGCAGGGGCCTAGGCGAGCAGTACTTC. It translates to CASRGLGEQYF.

This clonotype was observed a handful of times. The CDR3: CATRGGAITGELFF. The CDR3 DNA reads TGTGCCACCCGCGGAGGGGCGATCACCGGGGAGCTGTTTTTT. The chain joins TRBV15 to TRBJ2-2; TRBD2 is a possible D gene (6 bases). The V gene's germline CDR1 is LNHNV and CDR2 YYDKDF (reference sequence). The CDR3 has 14 amino acids. V shed 8 bases and J shed 4 bases, with 14 bases lying between them.

The chain joins TRBV20-1 to TRBJ1-2; D is perhaps TRBD1 (6 bases). With 6 bases removed from V and 5 bases from J, the gap between germline ends came to 25 bases. The CDR3 runs 16 residues. Looked up from germline, CDR1 is DFQATT and CDR2 is SNEGSKA (reference sequence). CDR3 nucleotide sequence: TGCAGTGCCCCGGGGACGGGGGCTACCTACTCTTATGGCTACACCTTC. Encoded protein: CSAPGTGATYSYGYTF.

The sample holds many counts of this clonotype. The genes are TRBV7-2 and TRBJ2-2, with 9 bases matching TRBD1. CDR3 length: 15 residues. Germline CDR1 is SGHTA and CDR2 is FQGNSA. Trimming at V came to 6 bases and at J to 7 bases, leaving 9 bases not matched to a gene. The CDR3 nucleotides read TGTGCCAGCAGTCAGGACAGGGGTTCAAGCGGGGAGCTGTTTTTT. This gives the protein CASSQDRGSSGELFF.

The chain carries TRBV6-5 and TRBJ2-4; D uncertain. Germline V gives CDR1 MNHEY, CDR2 SVGAGI. V gave up 0 bases and J gave up 0 bases, with 6 bases separating them. This CDR3 has 15 amino acids. CDR3 sequence (DNA): TGTGCCAGCAGTTACTCTCTGGTAGCCAAAAACATTCAGTACTTC. This translates into CASSYSLVAKNIQYF.

This chain connects TRBV7-6 to TRBJ2-5, with TRBD2 matching 12 bases. The J call is in doubt because the DNA end fits TRBJ2-7 better. The CDR3 is made up of 16 amino acids. Per germline, CDR1 SGHVS and CDR2 FNYEAQ. Here the CDR3 reads CASSLWTSGNGHEQYF. The CDR3 DNA reads as TGTGCCAGCAGCCTTTGGACTAGCGGGAATGGCCACGAGCAGTACTTC.

This clonotype has a handful of counts. V gene TRBV7-2 combines with J gene TRBJ2-3; tentative D call: TRBD2 (7 bases). The V gene's germline CDR1 is SGHTA and CDR2 FQGNSA. This CDR3 region has 13 residues. Trimming shortened V by 5 bases and J by 7 bases, and 13 bases separated the two germline ends. The CDR3, as DNA: TGTGCCAGCAGCCCAAGGGGGGGGTATACGCAGTATTTT. Translation gives CASSPRGGYTQYF. The full variable domain, completed using reference TRBV7-2 and TRBJ2-3, is GAGVSQSPSNKVTEKGKDVELRCDPISGHTALYWYRQSLGQGLEFLIYFQGNSAPDKSGLPSDRFSAERTGGSVSTLTIQRTQQEDSAVYLCASSPRGGYTQYFGPGTRLTVL.

V and J are TRBV10-3 and TRBJ2-1, with D unresolved. CDR1 is ENHRY, CDR2 SYGVKD, per germline. The CDR3 consists of 16 residues. The V end was cut by 5 bases, the J end by 1 base, with 15 bases between. As DNA, the CDR3 is TGTGCCATCAGTACCCCGCGTTTAGGGTCCTACAATGAGCAGTTCTTC. It encodes CAISTPRLGSYNEQFF.